Listed below are T cell receptor beta chains from one sample, sequenced in a study of blood T cell repertoires in COVID-19. Method: immunoSEQ multiplex PCR; TCRdb's copy keeps in-frame clones and lacks some. This sample has approximately 68,000 clones, with 75% to 90% found just once. Sequencing was done on a sample of peripheral blood. The receptors stem from a woman older than 75 with active or convalescent COVID-19. The conserved cysteine and the conserved F or W are not part of the CDR3 here.

V gene	CDR3 protein
TRBV19	ASSNPGTASNQPQH
TRBV6-5	ASSLSDQETQY
TRBV6-5	ASIGHGLRAEKLF
TRBV2	ASSKGQLNQPQH
TRBV6-5	ASSPLGQESSTIY
TRBV30	AWQARTRGLYGYT
TRBV6-2/TRBV6-3	ASSYSGRGSNQPQH
TRBV6-2/TRBV6-3	ASSYSSSNEQF
TRBV5-4	ASSLRTTLSEQY
TRBV5-1	ASSLGGQVTGELF
TRBV6-5	ASSYEQGGKNIQY
TRBV19	ASSIDGQGAIGYT
TRBV12-3/TRBV12-4	ASSPGYNEQF
TRBV13	ASSLGTGGDSPLH
TRBV6-2/TRBV6-3	ASSSGTGGYYT
TRBV7-6	ASSLAPPGQGYNEQF
TRBV19	ASSMTGTVNEKLF
TRBV19	ASKKSGENTEAF
TRBV2	ASSKDRVNSPLH
TRBV6-6	ASSNPSPGGNQPQH
TRBV5-5	ASSLGQGAYEQY
TRBV28	ASSTFRGSGNQPQH
TRBV5-1	ASSLGGGGYT
TRBV19	ASKTDISFYNEQF
TRBV4-1	ASSPTGEYGYT